This T cell receptor beta chain was documented in a study of blood T cell repertoires in COVID-19. Data came from immunoSEQ multiplex PCR; TCRdb stores just in-frame clones and leaves some out. Among some 210,000 clones, approximately 86% were seen once, and the ten largest hold about 9.3%. Germline V gene lookup returns CDR1 MDHEN and CDR2 SYDVKM. V was cut by 5 bases and J by 5 bases, with 14 bases left in between. This CDR3 has 14 residues. This sequence originates from a man between 18 and 29 years old with acute COVID-19. The specimen was PBMCs or T cells enriched from blood (not recorded which). The chain links TRBV28 to TRBJ2-3, with D possibly TRBD2 on 6 matching bases. The CDR3 protein is CASSTGGIGDTQYF. The CDR3 coding sequence is TGTGCCAGCAGTACTGGAGGGATAGGAGATACGCAGTATTTT.